These 22 T cell receptor beta chains originate from one sample sequenced in a study of blood T cell repertoires in COVID-19 (dated by TCRdb to about 2020). Library prep was done by the immunoSEQ multiplex PCR assay. Imported from immuneACCESS, the table was reduced by TCRdb to in-frame sequences with V and J called. These copies leave out some clones; in studies compared against another copy, an unresolved V gene accounts for under half, and the cause of the remainder is not known. A total of 250,000 to 300,000 clones appear in this sample, roughly nine tenths of them only once. About 12% of the sample is in the top ten clones. The specimen was peripheral blood. These receptors all come from a woman in her 30s with COVID-19, enrolled during active disease.

The chain uses TRBV6-5 and TRBJ1-6; D is possibly TRBD1 (6 bases). Germline CDR1 is MNHEY and CDR2 is SVGAGI. The CDR3 has 12 residues. The ends were cut back, 6 bases at V and 10 bases at J, with 10 bases in the middle. In nucleotides, the CDR3 is TGTGCCAGCAGCAGGGGAAACTCACCCCTCCACTTT. Translating gives CASSRGNSPLHF.

The J gene is TRBJ2-1, the V gene TRBV10-2; 8 positions agree with TRBD2. Germline CDR1 and CDR2: WSHSY and SAAADI. V trimming: 6 bases; J trimming: 3 bases; junction bases outside the gene matches: 4. CDR3 length: 14 amino acids. CDR3: CASSDSGVYNEQFF. The DNA for the CDR3 is TGCGCCAGCAGCGATAGCGGGGTCTACAATGAGCAGTTCTTC.

The chain carries TRBV6-1 and TRBJ1-2, with 7 bases aligning to TRBD1. CDR1 and CDR2 (germline): MNHNS, SASEGT. The junction had 8 bases not matched to a gene; V was cut back by 3 bases and J by 1 base. This CDR3 spans 16 amino acids. The CDR3, as DNA: TGTGCCAGCAGTGACAATTTTGGACAGGTTAACTATGGCTACACCTTC. The encoded protein is CASSDNFGQVNYGYTF.

This clone was found once. The chain links TRBV18 to TRBJ2-7; 14 bases align to TRBD2. Germline loops: CDR1 KGHSH, CDR2 LQKENI. With V trimmed by 3 bases and J by 5 bases, 3 bases remained unmatched. CDR3 length: 15 amino acids. The CDR3 protein is CASSPGLAGGDEQYF. CDR3 DNA: TGTGCCAGCTCACCTGGACTAGCGGGGGGAGACGAGCAGTACTTC.

The chain couples TRBV6-5 to TRBJ2-7, with 7 bases identical to TRBD1. The CDR3 has 14 residues. CDR1 is MNHEY, CDR2 SVGAGI, per germline. With 2 bases clipped from V and 7 bases from J, the junction kept 8 bases outside the gene matches. The CDR3 protein is CASSYPGTAGEQYF. The CDR3 coding sequence is TGTGCCAGCAGTTACCCCGGGACAGCAGGGGAGCAGTACTTC.

The genes are TRBV4-1 and TRBJ2-1, with D maybe TRBD1 (6 bases). V dropped 4 bases and J dropped 1 base, with 17 bases sitting between them. Germline lookup yields CDR1 MGHRA and CDR2 YSYEKL. The CDR3 covers 17 residues. CDR3 nucleotides: TGCGCCAGCAGCCCAGTTCTCCGCACAGGGTCCTACAATGAGCAGTTCTTC. Its translation is CASSPVLRTGSYNEQFF.

This clone appeared a single time. This rearrangement joins TRBV27 to TRBJ1-3; the D gene is possibly TRBD1 (5 bases). This CDR3 region has 16 residues. With 5 bases removed from V and 0 bases from J, the gap between germline ends came to 14 bases. Germline V gene data show CDR1 as MNHEY and CDR2 as SMNVEV (reference sequence). CDR3 in amino acids: CASSPLGGNSGNTIYF. The DNA of the CDR3 is TGTGCCAGCAGTCCCCTGGGGGGGAACTCTGGAAACACCATATATTTT.

The J gene is TRBJ2-3, the V gene TRBV4-1; unclear D gene. This CDR3 contains 14 residues. Germline V lookup: CDR1 MGHRA, CDR2 YSYEKL. Trimming removed 0 bases at V and 8 bases at J, with 12 bases between. The CDR3 region is CASSQDRVGSTQYF. CDR3 coding DNA: TGCGCCAGCAGCCAAGATCGGGTAGGATCTACGCAGTATTTT.

V gene TRBV2 combines with J gene TRBJ2-1; possibly TRBD1 for D (6 bases). The CDR3 contains 15 residues. V was trimmed by 5 bases and J by 0 bases, leaving 11 bases between them. Germline CDR1 reads SNHLY; CDR2 reads FYNNEI. The CDR3 nucleotides are TGTGCCAGCAGTTTACAGGGAAGCTCCTACAATGAGCAGTTCTTC. It specifies CASSLQGSSYNEQFF.

V is TRBV20-1 and J is TRBJ2-5; 7 bases are a match to TRBD1. J lost 8 bases, V lost 3 bases, and 6 bases had no gene match. CDR1 and CDR2 from the germline V gene are DFQATT and SNEGSKA (reference sequence). The CDR3 is 12 amino acids. As DNA, the CDR3 is TGCAGTGCTAGTACCTACAGGGGAACCCAGTACTTC. This encodes CSASTYRGTQYF.

The chain employs TRBV18 and TRBJ2-3; TRBD2 matches at 13 bases. This CDR3 contains 17 residues. CDR1 and CDR2 (germline): KGHSH, LQKENI. V was pared by 3 bases and J by 6 bases, with 9 bases of the junction left unmatched. CDR3 in amino acids: CASSPLTSGGPGDTQYF. The CDR3 DNA reads TGTGCCAGCTCACCTCTGACTAGCGGGGGGCCGGGGGATACGCAGTATTTT.

V and J are TRBV5-1 and TRBJ2-3, with 8 bases fitting TRBD2. The CDR3 loop spans 13 amino acids. V lost 7 bases, J lost 2 bases, and 3 bases stayed unmatched. Germline CDR1 reads SGHRS; CDR2 reads YFSETQ. The DNA for the CDR3 is TGCGCCAGCGGCGGGGGGAACACAGATACGCAGTATTTT. This codes for CASGGGNTDTQYF.

This rearrangement joins TRBV18 to TRBJ2-1; TRBD2 agrees at 10 bases. This CDR3 region has 15 residues. Trimming took 4 bases from V and 4 from J; bases not matched to a gene: 4. The germline V gene has CDR1 KGHSH and CDR2 LQKENI. CDR3 sequence reads: CASSLLAGTYNEQFF. As DNA, the CDR3 is TGTGCCAGCTCACTACTAGCGGGGACATACAATGAGCAGTTCTTC.

In this sample, this clone turned up a few times. The chain joins TRBV6-4 to TRBJ2-2, with 10 bases fitting TRBD2. Germline lookup yields CDR1 MRHNA and CDR2 SNTAGT. This CDR3 spans 17 amino acids. Trimming removed 0 bases from V and 7 bases from J; junction bases left unmatched: 8. This CDR3 is CASSDSPSGGAVGELFF. CDR3 sequence (DNA): TGTGCCAGCAGTGACTCCCCCAGCGGGGGGGCCGTCGGGGAGCTGTTTTTT.

The rearrangement links TRBV6-5 to TRBJ2-7; D may be TRBD2 (6 bases). Deletions cut 2 bases from V and 3 bases from J, with 11 bases between. The V gene's germline CDR1 is MNHEY and CDR2 SVGAGI. The CDR3 runs to 14 residues. CDR3 nucleotide sequence: TGTGCCAGCAGTTACGGAGGGGCGGACTACGAGCAGTACTTC. Residues: CASSYGGADYEQYF.

The chain links TRBV5-8 to TRBJ1-3; D uncertain. The V gene's germline CDR1 is SGHTS and CDR2 YDEGEE. This CDR3 spans 12 amino acids. Trimming pared 4 bases from V and 8 bases from J, leaving 10 bases between. CDR3 region: CASSRRLDTIYF. CDR3 in DNA: TGTGCCAGCAGCCGCCGATTAGACACCATATATTTT.

Notes on this clone: Distinct nucleotide sequences in the sample also encode this CDR3. The V call is TRBV15, the J call TRBJ2-7; 8 bases match TRBD1. The V gene end was trimmed by 5 bases and the J gene end by 2 bases; junction bases not matched to a gene: 5. Germline V gene sequence: CDR1 LNHNV, CDR2 YYDKDF (reference sequence). The length of the CDR3 is 14 residues. CDR3 residues: CATSPGTGAYEQYF. The CDR3 DNA reads TGTGCCACCAGCCCCGGGACAGGAGCCTACGAGCAGTACTTC.

The V gene is TRBV19, the J gene TRBJ1-3, with unresolved D. In germline, CDR1 is LNHDA, CDR2 SQIVND (reference sequence). There are 14 residues in the CDR3. Trimming stripped 10 bases from V and 1 base from J, with 14 bases between. As DNA, the CDR3 is TGTGCCACCGGGGAGGTCGTGTCTGGAAACACCATATATTTT. Its protein product is CATGEVVSGNTIYF.

This clone was seen just once. This chain uses TRBV5-1 with TRBJ1-3, with TRBD1 as a possible D gene (5 bases). From germline, CDR1 is SGHRS and CDR2 YFSETQ. The CDR3 totals 16 residues. V gave up 0 bases and J gave up 2 bases, with 12 bases separating them. CDR3 sequence: CASSLAAGPTGNTIYF. The DNA for the CDR3 is TGCGCCAGCAGCTTGGCCGCAGGGCCCACTGGAAACACCATATATTTT.

This clone was counted between two and nine times. CDR3 sequence (DNA): TGTGCCAGCAGCTTAGTAGGGGGCAACACCGGGGAGCTGTTTTTT. Amino acids: CASSLVGGNTGELFF. The V gene is TRBV7-8, the J gene TRBJ2-2, with TRBD1 matching 7 bases. The CDR3 contains 15 residues. Germline-derived CDR1 and CDR2 are SGHVS and FQNEAQ. V was pared by 1 base and J by 2 bases, with 1 base of the junction left unmatched. Full variable domain (missing parts from reference TRBV7-8 and TRBJ2-2): GAGVSQSPRYKVAKRGQDVALRCDPISGHVSLFWYQQALGQGPEFLTYFQNEAQLDKSGLPSDRFFAERPEGSVSTLKIQRTQQEDSAVYLCASSLVGGNTGELFFGEGSRLTVL.

The chain couples TRBV19 to TRBJ2-7; TRBD1 is a possible D gene (6 bases). Trimming removed 4 bases at V and 1 base at J, with 35 bases between. This CDR3 has 22 residues. From germline, CDR1 is LNHDA and CDR2 SQIVND (reference sequence). Here the CDR3 DNA reads TGTGCCAGTAGTACACTCGACAGGACGAAACTATCCTCGGGGAAACTATCCTACGAGCAGTACTTC. Protein sequence: CASSTLDRTKLSSGKLSYEQYF.

The chain has TRBV11-2 and TRBJ2-3; unclear D gene. The CDR3 length is 12 residues. Germline assignment: CDR1 SGHAT and CDR2 FQNNGV. Between the trimmed V and J ends, which lost 3 bases and 8 bases, there was a span of 9 bases. CDR3 sequence: CASSLFSGTQYF. In nucleotides, the CDR3 is TGTGCCAGCAGCTTGTTCTCCGGTACGCAGTATTTT.